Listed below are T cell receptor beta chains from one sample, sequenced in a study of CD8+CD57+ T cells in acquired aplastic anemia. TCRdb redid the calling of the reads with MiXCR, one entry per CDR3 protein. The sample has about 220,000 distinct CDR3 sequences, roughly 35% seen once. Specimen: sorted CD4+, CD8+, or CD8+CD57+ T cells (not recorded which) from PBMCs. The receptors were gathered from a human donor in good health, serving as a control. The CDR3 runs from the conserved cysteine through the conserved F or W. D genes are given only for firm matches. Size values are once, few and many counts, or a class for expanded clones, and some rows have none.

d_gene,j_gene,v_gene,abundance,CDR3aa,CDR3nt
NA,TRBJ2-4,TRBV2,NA,CASSRIGSGLAKNIQYF,TGTGCCAGCAGCCGCATTGGATCCGGGCTAGCCAAAAACATTCAGTACTTC
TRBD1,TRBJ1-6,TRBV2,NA,CASRHRDRDSPLHF,TGTGCCAGCAGACACCGGGACAGGGACTCACCCCTCCACTTT
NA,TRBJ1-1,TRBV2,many,CASSEPASRAGDTEAFF,TGTGCCAGCAGTGAACCGGCCTCCAGGGCGGGGGACACTGAAGCTTTCTTT
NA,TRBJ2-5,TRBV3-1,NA,CASSRRGAQETQYF,TGTGCCAGCAGCCGACGGGGGGCTCAGGAGACCCAGTACTTC
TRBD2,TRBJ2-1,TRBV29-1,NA,CSVRAGGSGEQFF,TGCAGCGTTAGAGCGGGGGGATCGGGTGAGCAGTTCTTC
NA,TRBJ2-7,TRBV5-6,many,CASSFPGSGSYEQYF,TGTGCCAGCAGCTTCCCGGGAAGTGGGTCCTACGAGCAGTACTTC
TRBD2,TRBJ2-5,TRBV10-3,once,CAIRQGRGQETQYF,TGTGCCATCAGGCAAGGGAGGGGTCAAGAGACCCAGTACTTC
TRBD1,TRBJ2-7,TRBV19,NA,CASSADRGYEQYF,TGTGCCAGTAGTGCGGACAGGGGATACGAGCAGTACTTC
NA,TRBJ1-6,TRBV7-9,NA,CASSLSADLVTLHF,TGTGCCAGCAGCTTATCTGCCGATTTAGTGACCCTCCACTTT
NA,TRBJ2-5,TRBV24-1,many,CATSDYREKETQYF,TGTGCCACCAGTGATTATAGGGAGAAAGAGACCCAGTACTTC
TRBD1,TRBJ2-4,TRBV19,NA,CASSISGTGKNIQYF,TGTGCCAGTAGTATCTCCGGGACAGGGAAAAACATTCAGTACTTC
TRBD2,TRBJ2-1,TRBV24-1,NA,CATSLTSGENNEQFF,TGTGCCACCAGTTTGACTAGCGGGGAGAACAATGAGCAGTTCTTC
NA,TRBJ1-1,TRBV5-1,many,CASSGGSRDTEAFF,TGCGCCAGCAGCGGTGGATCCAGGGACACTGAAGCTTTCTTT
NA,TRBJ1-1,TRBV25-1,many,CASSSRQYEAFF,TGTGCCAGCAGTTCTAGACAATACGAAGCTTTCTTT
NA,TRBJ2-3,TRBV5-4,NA,CASSLAHENTDTQYF,TGTGCCAGCAGCTTGGCCCACGAAAACACAGATACGCAGTATTTT
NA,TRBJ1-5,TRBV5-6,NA,CASSFGQPNQPQHF,TGTGCCAGCAGCTTCGGACAGCCCAATCAGCCCCAGCATTTT
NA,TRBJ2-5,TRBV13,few,CASSSLQIQETQYF,TGTGCCAGCAGCAGCCTCCAGATTCAAGAGACCCAGTACTTC
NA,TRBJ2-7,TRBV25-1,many,CASIIGAASPSYEQYF,TGTGCCAGCATTATAGGGGCAGCATCGCCCTCCTACGAGCAGTACTTC
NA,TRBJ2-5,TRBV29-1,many,CSVVQGPGETQYF,TGCAGCGTGGTCCAAGGGCCCGGGGAGACCCAGTACTTC
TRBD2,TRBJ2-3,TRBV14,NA,CASSPRTYWGALAVTDTQYF,TGTGCCAGCAGCCCTCGGACATATTGGGGCGCACTAGCGGTCACAGATACGCAGTATTTT
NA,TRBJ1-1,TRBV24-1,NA,CATSDFKNTEAFF,TGTGCCACCAGTGATTTTAAGAACACTGAAGCTTTCTTT
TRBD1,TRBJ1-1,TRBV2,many,CASRGDSNTEAFF,TGTGCCAGCAGGGGGGACAGCAACACTGAAGCTTTCTTT
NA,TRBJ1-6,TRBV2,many,CASSPGSLSPLHF,TGTGCCAGCAGTCCAGGGTCTCTATCACCCCTCCACTTT
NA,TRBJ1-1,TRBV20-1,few,CSARTYRVETLARTEAFF,TGCAGTGCTAGAACCTACAGGGTGGAGACCCTAGCGCGCACTGAAGCTTTCTTT
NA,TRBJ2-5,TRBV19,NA,CASSIDRYRETQYF,TGTGCCAGTAGTATCGACAGGTACCGAGAGACCCAGTACTTC
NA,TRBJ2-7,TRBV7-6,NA,CASSATGISYEQYF,TGCGCCAGCAGCGCCACAGGGATTAGCTACGAGCAGTACTTC
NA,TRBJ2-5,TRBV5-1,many,CASSLAGSGGETQYF,TGCGCCAGCAGCTTGGCCGGCAGCGGTGGCGAGACCCAGTACTTC
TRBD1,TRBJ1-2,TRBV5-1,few,CAGSSRGTGLHGYTF,TGCGCCGGCAGCTCCAGAGGGACAGGGCTCCATGGCTACACCTTC
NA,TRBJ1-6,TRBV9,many,CASSVRSLGSPLHF,TGTGCCAGCAGCGTGCGTAGTCTGGGGTCACCCCTCCACTTT
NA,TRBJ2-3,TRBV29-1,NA,CNIYRGTSTDTRYF,TGCAACATTTACAGGGGCACTAGCACAGATACGCGGTATTTT
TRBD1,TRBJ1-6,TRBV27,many,CASSFRTGNSPLHF,TGTGCCAGCAGTTTTAGGACAGGGAACTCACCCCTCCACTTT